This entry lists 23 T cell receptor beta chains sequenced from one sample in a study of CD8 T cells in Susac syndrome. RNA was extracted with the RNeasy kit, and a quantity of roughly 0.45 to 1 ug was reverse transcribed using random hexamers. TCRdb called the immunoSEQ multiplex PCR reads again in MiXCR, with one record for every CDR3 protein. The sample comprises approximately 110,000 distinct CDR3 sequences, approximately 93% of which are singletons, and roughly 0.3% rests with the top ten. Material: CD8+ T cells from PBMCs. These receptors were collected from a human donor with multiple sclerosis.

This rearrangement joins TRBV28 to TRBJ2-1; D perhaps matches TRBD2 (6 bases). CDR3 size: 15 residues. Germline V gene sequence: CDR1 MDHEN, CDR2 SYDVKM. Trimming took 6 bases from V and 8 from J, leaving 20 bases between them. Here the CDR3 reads CASSSGPGVSYEQFF. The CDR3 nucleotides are TGTGCCAGCAGCTCGGGCCCGGGAGTATCCTATGAGCAGTTCTTC.

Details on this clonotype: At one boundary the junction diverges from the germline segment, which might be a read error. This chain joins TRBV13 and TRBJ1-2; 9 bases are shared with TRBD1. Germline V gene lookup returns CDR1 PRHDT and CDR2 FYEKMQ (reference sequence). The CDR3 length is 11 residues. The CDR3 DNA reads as TGTGCCAGCAGCTTCTCTGGGACAGGGAACTTC. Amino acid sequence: CASSFSGTGNF.

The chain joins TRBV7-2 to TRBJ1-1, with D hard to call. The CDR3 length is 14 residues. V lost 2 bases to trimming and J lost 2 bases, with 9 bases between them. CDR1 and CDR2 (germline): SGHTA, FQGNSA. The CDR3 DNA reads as TGTGCCAGCAGCTTAATCGCGGGTAACACTGAAGCTTTCTTT. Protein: CASSLIAGNTEAFF.

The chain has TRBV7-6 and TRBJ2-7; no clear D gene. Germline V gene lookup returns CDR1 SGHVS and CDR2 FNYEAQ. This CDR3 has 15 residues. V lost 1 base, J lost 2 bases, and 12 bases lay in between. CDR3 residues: CASSLVAGPAYEQYF. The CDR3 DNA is TGTGCCAGCAGCTTAGTGGCAGGCCCTGCCTACGAGCAGTACTTC.

The CDR3 region has the DNA TGTGCCAGCAGTTTAGGGGGGTCCCAGTACTTC. It yields the protein CASSLGGSQYF. The rearrangement uses TRBV12-3 or TRBV12-4 and TRBJ2-5; TRBD1 or TRBD2 may be the D gene (5 bases each). The CDR3 contains 11 residues. V lost 1 base to trimming and J lost 9 bases, with 6 bases between them.

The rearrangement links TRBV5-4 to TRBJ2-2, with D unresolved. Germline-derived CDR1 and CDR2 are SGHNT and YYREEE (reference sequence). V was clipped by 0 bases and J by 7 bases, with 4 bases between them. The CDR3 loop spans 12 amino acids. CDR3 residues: CASSLDHGELFF. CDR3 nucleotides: TGTGCCAGCAGCTTGGATCACGGGGAGCTGTTTTTT.

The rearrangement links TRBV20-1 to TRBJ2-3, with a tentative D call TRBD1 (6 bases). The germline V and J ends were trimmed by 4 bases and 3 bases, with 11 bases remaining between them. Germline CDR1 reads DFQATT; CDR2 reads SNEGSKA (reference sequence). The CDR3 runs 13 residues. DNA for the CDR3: TGCAGTGCTATTCACAGGGAGACAGATACGCAGTATTTT. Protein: CSAIHRETDTQYF.

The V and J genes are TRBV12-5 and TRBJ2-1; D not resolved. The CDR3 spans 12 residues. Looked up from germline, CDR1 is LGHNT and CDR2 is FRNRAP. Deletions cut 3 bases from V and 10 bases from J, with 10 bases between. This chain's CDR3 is CASGFPHLEQFF. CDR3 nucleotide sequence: TGTGCTAGTGGTTTCCCTCATTTAGAGCAGTTCTTC.

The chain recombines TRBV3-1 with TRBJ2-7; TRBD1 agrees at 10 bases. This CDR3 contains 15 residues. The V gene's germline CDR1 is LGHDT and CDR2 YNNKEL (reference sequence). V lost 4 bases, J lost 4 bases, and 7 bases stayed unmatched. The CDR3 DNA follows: TGTGCCAGCAGCCCAAAGGGACAGGGGCGGTACGAGCAGTACTTC. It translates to CASSPKGQGRYEQYF.

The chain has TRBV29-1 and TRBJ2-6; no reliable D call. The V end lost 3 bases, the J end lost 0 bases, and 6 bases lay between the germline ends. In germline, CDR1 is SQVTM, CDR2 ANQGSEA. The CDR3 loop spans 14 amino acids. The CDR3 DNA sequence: TGCAGCGTTGATCTCGTCTCTGGGGCCAACGTCCTGACTTTC. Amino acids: CSVDLVSGANVLTF.

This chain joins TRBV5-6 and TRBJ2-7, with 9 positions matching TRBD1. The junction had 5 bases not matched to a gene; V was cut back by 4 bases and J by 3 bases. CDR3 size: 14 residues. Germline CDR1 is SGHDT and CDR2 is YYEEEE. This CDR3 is CASSDRGTFYEQYF. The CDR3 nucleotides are TGTGCCAGCAGCGACAGGGGGACTTTCTACGAGCAGTACTTC.

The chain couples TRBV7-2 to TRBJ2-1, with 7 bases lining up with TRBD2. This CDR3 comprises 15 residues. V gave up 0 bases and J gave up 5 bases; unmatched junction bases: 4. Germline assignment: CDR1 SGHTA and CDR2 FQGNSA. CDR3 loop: CASSLARGTHNEQFF. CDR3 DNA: TGTGCCAGCAGCTTAGCGCGGGGGACGCACAATGAGCAGTTCTTC.

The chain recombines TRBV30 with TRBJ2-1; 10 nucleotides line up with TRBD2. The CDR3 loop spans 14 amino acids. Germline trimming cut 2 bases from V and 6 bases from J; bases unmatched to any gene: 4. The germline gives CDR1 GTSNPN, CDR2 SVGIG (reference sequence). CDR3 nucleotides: TGTGCCTGGAGTCCTAGCGGGAGAACCAATGAGCAGTTCTTC. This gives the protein CAWSPSGRTNEQFF.

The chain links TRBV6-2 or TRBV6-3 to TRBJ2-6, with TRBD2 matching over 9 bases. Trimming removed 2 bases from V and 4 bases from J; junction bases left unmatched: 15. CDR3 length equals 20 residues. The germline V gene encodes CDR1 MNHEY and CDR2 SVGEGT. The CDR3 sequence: CASSYVDVASGAWGANVLTF. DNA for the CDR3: TGTGCCAGCAGTTACGTCGACGTTGCTAGCGGGGCGTGGGGGGCCAACGTCCTGACTTTC.

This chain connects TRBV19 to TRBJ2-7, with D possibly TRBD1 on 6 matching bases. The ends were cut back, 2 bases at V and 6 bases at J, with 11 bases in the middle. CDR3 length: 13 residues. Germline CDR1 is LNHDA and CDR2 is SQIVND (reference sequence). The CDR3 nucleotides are TGTGCCAGTAGTATACAGGGGCGAGGCGAGCAGTACTTC. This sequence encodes CASSIQGRGEQYF.

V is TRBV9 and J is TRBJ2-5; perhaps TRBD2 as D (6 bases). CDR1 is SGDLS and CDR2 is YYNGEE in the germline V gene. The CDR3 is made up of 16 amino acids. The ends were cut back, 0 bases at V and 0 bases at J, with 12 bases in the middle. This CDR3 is CASSVVGGRNQETQYF. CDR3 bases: TGTGCCAGCAGCGTAGTCGGGGGAAGAAACCAAGAGACCCAGTACTTC.

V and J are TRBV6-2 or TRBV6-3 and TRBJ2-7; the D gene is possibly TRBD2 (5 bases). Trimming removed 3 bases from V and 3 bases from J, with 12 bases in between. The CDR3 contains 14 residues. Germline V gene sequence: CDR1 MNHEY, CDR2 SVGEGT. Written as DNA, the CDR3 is TGTGCCAGCAGTTATGGATCGGGGATCTACGAGCAGTACGTC. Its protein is CASSYGSGIYEQYV.

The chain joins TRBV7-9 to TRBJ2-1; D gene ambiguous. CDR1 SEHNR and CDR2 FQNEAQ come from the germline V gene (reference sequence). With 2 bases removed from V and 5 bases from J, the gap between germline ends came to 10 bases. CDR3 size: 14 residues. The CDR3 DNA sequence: TGTGCCAGCAGCTTACCTCGAAACAACAATGAGCAGTTCTTC. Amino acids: CASSLPRNNNEQFF.

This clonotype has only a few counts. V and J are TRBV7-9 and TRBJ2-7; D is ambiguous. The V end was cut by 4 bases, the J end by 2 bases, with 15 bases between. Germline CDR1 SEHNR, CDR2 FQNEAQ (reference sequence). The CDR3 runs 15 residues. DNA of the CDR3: TGTGCCAGCAGCTCAGGATTGACTGCGACCTACGAGCAGTACTTC. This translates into CASSSGLTATYEQYF.

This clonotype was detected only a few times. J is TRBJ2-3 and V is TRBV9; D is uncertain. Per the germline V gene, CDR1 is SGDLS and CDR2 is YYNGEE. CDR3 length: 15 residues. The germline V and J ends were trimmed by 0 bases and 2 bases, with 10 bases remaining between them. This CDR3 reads CASSVEGVLTDTQYF. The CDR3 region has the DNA TGTGCCAGCAGCGTAGAGGGCGTCCTCACAGATACGCAGTATTTT.

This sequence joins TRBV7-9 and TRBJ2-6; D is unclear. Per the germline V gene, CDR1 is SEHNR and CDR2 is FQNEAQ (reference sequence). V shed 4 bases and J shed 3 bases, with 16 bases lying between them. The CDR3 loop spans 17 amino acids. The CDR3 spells CASSSIAAVSGANVLTF. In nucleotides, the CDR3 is TGTGCCAGCAGCTCTATCGCGGCTGTGAGTGGGGCCAACGTCCTGACTTTC.

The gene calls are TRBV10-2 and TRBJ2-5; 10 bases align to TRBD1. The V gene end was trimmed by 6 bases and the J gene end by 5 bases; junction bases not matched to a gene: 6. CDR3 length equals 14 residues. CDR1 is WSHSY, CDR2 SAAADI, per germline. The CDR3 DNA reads TGCGCCAGCAGGACGACAGGGGGCTGGGAGACCCAGTACTTC. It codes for CASRTTGGWETQYF.

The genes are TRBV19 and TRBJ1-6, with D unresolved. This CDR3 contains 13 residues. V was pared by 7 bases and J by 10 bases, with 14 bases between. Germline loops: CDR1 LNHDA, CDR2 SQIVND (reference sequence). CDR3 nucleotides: TGTGCCAGTACCCCGGGTCCCGGATCACCCCTCCACTTT. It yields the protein CASTPGPGSPLHF.